Listed here are 32 T cell receptor beta chains from one sample, sequenced in a study of control samples from healthy donors and cancer patients. This table comes from immunoSEQ multiplex PCR, and its TCRdb copy is limited to in-frame clones, with some not included. The data hold some 130,000 clones, with 93% observed a single time. The sample taken for sequencing was PBMCs. These receptors were collected from a man aged 45-65 years with head and neck cancer.

The CDR3 DNA reads as TGTGCCAGCAGTTACCTCGGGGTTAGCCAGAAAGCTTTCTTT. Amino acids: CASSYLGVSQKAFF. The chain carries TRBV6-2 or TRBV6-3 and TRBJ1-1; D call uncertain. CDR1 and CDR2 from the germline V gene are MNHEY and SVGEGT. V was shortened by 2 bases and J by 9 bases, with 16 bases between the two germline ends. The CDR3 extends over 14 amino acids.

V usage is TRBV14 and J usage is TRBJ1-4; D is possibly TRBD1 (5 bases). Trimming stripped 1 base from V and 8 bases from J, with 11 bases between. The CDR3 extends over 14 amino acids. In germline, CDR1 is SGHDN, CDR2 FVKESK. Here the CDR3 reads CASSQAGFGEKLFF. The CDR3 DNA reads as TGTGCCAGCAGCCAAGCAGGGTTTGGGGAAAAACTGTTTTTT.

The rearrangement joins TRBV18 to TRBJ1-1; no firm D call. This CDR3 is built from 14 residues. The V gene's germline CDR1 is KGHSH and CDR2 LQKENI. Trimming took off 5 bases at V and 4 bases at J, with 14 bases between the two ends. The chain's CDR3 is CASSELEAGTEAFF. CDR3 DNA sequence: TGTGCCAGCTCAGAGTTGGAGGCCGGCACTGAAGCTTTCTTT. Full variable domain (outside the CDR3, taken from reference TRBV18 and TRBJ1-1): NAGVMQNPRHLVRRRGQEARLRCSPMKGHSHVYWYRQLPEEGLKFMVYLQKENIIDESGMPKERFSAEFPKEGPSILRIQQVVRGDSAAYFCASSELEAGTEAFFGQGTRLTVV.

This clone was found once. The chain carries TRBV4-2 and TRBJ2-1; 7 bases line up with TRBD2. Germline V gene sequence: CDR1 LGHNA, CDR2 YNFKEQ. V trimming: 4 bases; J trimming: 4 bases; junction bases outside the gene matches: 7. The CDR3 is 15 amino acids. CDR3 DNA sequence: TGTGCCAGCAGCCCTGATAGCGGGCGTTACAATGAGCAGTTCTTC. This gives the protein CASSPDSGRYNEQFF.

This chain joins TRBV27 and TRBJ1-6; D is possibly TRBD1 (5 bases). The V gene's germline CDR1 is MNHEY and CDR2 SMNVEV (reference sequence). CDR3 size: 16 residues. Trimming removed 2 bases from V and 10 bases from J, with 18 bases in between. CDR3: CASSLKAGTPESPLHF. The CDR3 DNA follows: TGTGCCAGCAGTTTAAAGGCAGGGACCCCAGAATCACCCCTCCACTTT.

The V gene is TRBV10-3, the J gene TRBJ2-7, with 8 nucleotides matching TRBD1. CDR1 is ENHRY and CDR2 is SYGVKD in the germline V gene. This CDR3 contains 16 residues. The V gene end was trimmed by 4 bases and the J gene end by 7 bases; junction bases not matched to a gene: 15. For the CDR3, the DNA is TGTGCCATCAGTGGCACTACAGGGGGTACTGGCTGGGAGCAGTACTTC. It yields the protein CAISGTTGGTGWEQYF.

V and J are TRBV7-2 and TRBJ1-1; D is undetermined. The germline gives CDR1 SGHTA, CDR2 FQGNSA. Trimming pared 8 bases from V and 1 base from J, leaving 23 bases between. This CDR3 spans 17 amino acids. The CDR3 region is CASSARTSHGSNTEAFF. For the CDR3, the DNA is TGTGCCAGCTCAGCTCGGACCTCCCACGGGTCGAACACTGAAGCTTTCTTT.

V gene TRBV18 combines with J gene TRBJ2-3; 16 bases line up with TRBD2. The CDR3 has 17 amino acids. Germline CDR1 is KGHSH and CDR2 is LQKENI. Trimming removed 3 bases from V and 2 bases from J; junction bases left unmatched: 2. Here the CDR3 DNA reads TGTGCCAGCTCACCTGGGACTAGCGGGGGGGACACAGATACGCAGTATTTT. The encoded protein is CASSPGTSGGDTDTQYF.

The chain employs TRBV19 and TRBJ1-5, with TRBD1 as a possible D gene (6 bases). The CDR3 is made up of 17 amino acids. V lost 1 base, J lost 0 bases, and 13 bases lay in between. From germline, CDR1 is LNHDA and CDR2 SQIVND (reference sequence). The CDR3, as DNA: TGTGCCAGTAGTATAGCAGGGGCAGGGTCTAGCAATCAGCCCCAGCATTTT. This codes for CASSIAGAGSSNQPQHF.

The chain has TRBV3-1 (or the pseudogene TRBV3-2) and TRBJ2-7, with no clear D. CDR3 length: 11 residues. Germline assignment: CDR1 LGHDT and CDR2 YNNKEL (reference sequence). V dropped 2 bases and J dropped 1 base, with 0 bases sitting between them. This CDR3 reads CASSQSYEQYF. CDR3 coding DNA: TGTGCCAGCAGCCAATCCTACGAGCAGTACTTC.

This chain uses TRBV15 with TRBJ1-2, with D possibly matching TRBD1 (5 bases). The CDR3 is 17 residues long. Germline CDR1 reads LNHNV; CDR2 reads YYDKDF (reference sequence). Trimming left V 0 bases short and J 4 bases short, with 18 bases between. For the CDR3, the DNA is TGTGCCACCAGCAGAGATTTCGGGACGGGTCAGGGCTATGGCTACACCTTC. The encoded protein is CATSRDFGTGQGYGYTF. Supplemented by reference TRBV15 and TRBJ1-2, the full variable domain reads DAMVIQNPRYQVTQFGKPVTLSCSQTLNHNVMYWYQQKSSQAPKLLFHYYDKDFNNEADTPDNFQSRRPNTSFCFLDIRSPGLGDTAMYLCATSRDFGTGQGYGYTFGSGTRLTVV.

V is TRBV10-3 and J is TRBJ1-2; D perhaps matches TRBD1 (5 bases). CDR3 size: 15 residues. V lost 0 bases and J 4 bases, leaving 12 bases between the germline ends. The germline V gene encodes CDR1 ENHRY and CDR2 SYGVKD. The CDR3 DNA reads TGTGCCATCAGTGAGTCGATTAGGACAAGCTATGGCTACACCTTC. This sequence encodes CAISESIRTSYGYTF.

J is TRBJ2-2 and V is TRBV9; no reliable D call. Germline lookup yields CDR1 SGDLS and CDR2 YYNGEE. CDR3 size: 14 residues. Trimming shortened V by 3 bases and J by 4 bases, and 10 bases separated the two germline ends. In nucleotides, the CDR3 is TGTGCCAGCAGCGCGCCTCCGGCCACCGGGGAGCTGTTTTTT. It yields the protein CASSAPPATGELFF.

The chain links TRBV27 to TRBJ1-2, with 7 positions matching TRBD1. V trimming: 7 bases; J trimming: 5 bases; junction bases outside the gene matches: 7. CDR3 length equals 13 residues. Germline V gene data show CDR1 as MNHEY and CDR2 as SMNVEV (reference sequence). In nucleotides, the CDR3 is TGTGCCAGCACCAAACGGACAGGATATGGCTACACCTTC. Protein: CASTKRTGYGYTF.

The gene calls are TRBV4-3 and TRBJ2-1; the match to TRBD2 covers 8 bases. Germline V gene data show CDR1 as LGHNA and CDR2 as YSLEER. V dropped 4 bases and J dropped 8; count of bases not matched to a gene: 16. The CDR3 extends over 17 amino acids. The CDR3: CASSRGSPGLGSDEQFF. The CDR3, as DNA: TGCGCCAGCAGCCGAGGTAGTCCGGGACTAGGGTCCGATGAGCAGTTCTTC.

The rearrangement joins TRBV5-1 to TRBJ1-1, with D uncertain. Germline CDR1 is SGHRS and CDR2 is YFSETQ. The CDR3 length is 12 residues. V was clipped by 5 bases and J by 6 bases, with 11 bases between them. CDR3 loop: CASRRMGAEAFF. DNA of the CDR3: TGCGCCAGCAGGAGGATGGGCGCTGAAGCTTTCTTT.

The chain combines TRBV7-2 with TRBJ1-2; D unresolved. CDR1 is SGHTA and CDR2 is FQGNSA in the germline V gene. Trimming took 5 bases from V and 4 from J, leaving 11 bases between them. The CDR3 loop spans 13 amino acids. The CDR3 sequence: CASSPGRIYGYTF. CDR3 nucleotides: TGTGCCAGCAGCCCAGGACGGATCTATGGCTACACCTTC.

The chain joins TRBV15 to TRBJ2-3; D is possibly TRBD2 (5 bases). Between the trimmed V and J ends, which lost 1 base and 0 bases, there was a span of 14 bases. Germline V CDR1 and CDR2: LNHNV, YYDKDF (reference sequence). This CDR3 is 17 amino acids long. DNA for the CDR3: TGTGCCACCAGCAGAGGAGGGCCAATTACTAGCACAGATACGCAGTATTTT. Translating gives CATSRGGPITSTDTQYF.

The V gene is TRBV5-1, the J gene TRBJ2-7, with unresolved D. V lost 4 bases to trimming and J lost 4 bases, with 9 bases between them. CDR1 and CDR2 (germline): SGHRS, YFSETQ. The length of the CDR3 is 12 residues. The CDR3 here is CASSAERYEQYF. CDR3 DNA sequence: TGCGCCAGCAGCGCGGAGAGGTACGAGCAGTACTTC.

The V and J genes are TRBV7-8 and TRBJ2-2, with D possibly being TRBD2 (7 bases). V was cut by 0 bases and J by 4 bases, with 9 bases left in between. The CDR3 sequence is 15 residues long. Germline CDR1 and CDR2: SGHVS and FQNEAQ. The CDR3 is CASSLAGGPTGELFF. DNA for the CDR3: TGTGCCAGCAGCTTAGCGGGGGGGCCCACCGGGGAGCTGTTTTTT.

The chain joins TRBV6-2 or TRBV6-3 to TRBJ2-7, with TRBD1 matching 7 bases. The CDR3 has 12 amino acids. In germline, CDR1 is MNHEY, CDR2 SVGEGT. The ends lost 5 bases at V and 4 bases at J; junction bases unmatched: 2. The DNA of the CDR3 is TGTGCCAGCAGTCCAGGGGGTTACGAGCAGTACTTC. This translates into CASSPGGYEQYF.

The chain combines TRBV30 with TRBJ2-5; the D is unclear. Trimming stripped 3 bases from V and 1 base from J, with 15 bases between. The CDR3 is 15 residues long. CDR1 and CDR2 (germline): GTSNPN, SVGIG (reference sequence). The CDR3 sequence is CAWRAPGRSQETQYF. Written as DNA, the CDR3 is TGTGCCTGGAGGGCCCCCGGACGTTCCCAAGAGACCCAGTACTTC.

The chain combines TRBV18 with TRBJ1-1; no clear D gene. The V end lost 6 bases, the J end lost 1 base, and 9 bases lay between the germline ends. The germline gives CDR1 KGHSH, CDR2 LQKENI. This CDR3 contains 13 residues. CDR3 sequence reads: CASSPAPNTEAFF. Written as DNA, the CDR3 is TGTGCCAGCTCCCCCGCTCCGAACACTGAAGCTTTCTTT.

This clone was seen only once. CDR3 coding DNA: TGTGCCAGCAGTTACTCGGGACAGGACTCCTACGAGCAGTACTTC. Amino acids: CASSYSGQDSYEQYF. The chain combines TRBV6-5 with TRBJ2-7, with 8 bases identical to TRBD1. The CDR3 is 15 residues long. The ends lost 0 bases at V and 0 bases at J; junction bases unmatched: 1. From germline, CDR1 is MNHEY and CDR2 SVGAGI.

The CDR3: CASRTQQGARQPQHF. Here the CDR3 DNA reads TGTGCCAGTAGAACACAGCAGGGGGCACGGCAGCCCCAGCATTTT. The chain combines TRBV19 with TRBJ1-5; 8 positions agree with TRBD1. Per the germline V gene, CDR1 is LNHDA and CDR2 is SQIVND (reference sequence). There are 15 residues in the CDR3. Trimming removed 6 bases from V and 7 bases from J; junction bases left unmatched: 11.

The chain employs TRBV7-3 and TRBJ2-5; TRBD2 agrees at 11 bases. CDR3 length: 14 residues. Per the germline V gene, CDR1 is SGHTA and CDR2 is FQGTGA. V shed 8 bases, J shed 3 bases, and the junction held 5 bases outside the gene matches. CDR3 protein: CASSASGGKETQYF. The CDR3 DNA reads TGTGCCAGCTCTGCTAGCGGGGGGAAAGAGACCCAGTACTTC.

V and J are TRBV11-3 and TRBJ2-5; TRBD2 matches at 7 bases. In germline, CDR1 is SGHNT, CDR2 YENEEA. CDR3 length equals 16 residues. After removal of 3 bases from V and 2 bases from J, the junction contained 9 bases not matched to a gene. CDR3 loop: CASSLGGAGRQETQYF. The CDR3 DNA sequence: TGTGCCAGCAGCTTGGGTGGAGCGGGGAGGCAAGAGACCCAGTACTTC.

Remarks on this clone: One junction end does not reproduce the germline sequence, and a read error may be involved. The chain has TRBV7-9 and TRBJ1-2; D is perhaps TRBD1 (6 bases). CDR3 length: 13 amino acids. Germline values: CDR1 SEHNR, CDR2 FQNEAQ (reference sequence). In nucleotides, the CDR3 is TGTGCCAGCAGCTTAGAATCGACAGGAACTATGCCCTTC. This sequence encodes CASSLESTGTMPF.

V gene TRBV30 combines with J gene TRBJ2-3, with 7 positions matching TRBD2. This CDR3 region has 14 residues. Trimming cost V 2 bases and J 6 bases; bases outside gene matches: 8. Germline V gene data show CDR1 as GTSNPN and CDR2 as SVGIG (reference sequence). CDR3 in DNA: TGTGCCTGGAGTCAGCGGGCGGGGGTGGATACGCAGTATTTT. It codes for CAWSQRAGVDTQYF.

J is TRBJ1-1 and V is TRBV28, with no clear D. The germline V and J ends were trimmed by 7 bases and 4 bases, with 22 bases remaining between them. CDR3 size: 16 residues. Germline V gene data show CDR1 as MDHEN and CDR2 as SYDVKM. The DNA for the CDR3 is TGTGCCAGCATTGGCCCACTCGGTTCCCTTTCCACTGAAGCTTTCTTT. It encodes CASIGPLGSLSTEAFF.

The chain combines TRBV5-6 with TRBJ2-7; no definite D call. Trimming stripped 4 bases from V and 2 bases from J, with 13 bases between. CDR3 size: 14 residues. The V gene's germline CDR1 is SGHDT and CDR2 YYEEEE. The CDR3 region has the DNA TGTGCCAGCAGCGGCGATGGCTTAGCCTACGAGCAGTACTTC. As protein: CASSGDGLAYEQYF.

This chain joins TRBV19 and TRBJ2-5; 7 positions agree with TRBD2. V trimming: 5 bases; J trimming: 6 bases; junction bases outside the gene matches: 12. The CDR3 extends over 15 amino acids. CDR1 and CDR2 from the germline V gene are LNHDA and SQIVND (reference sequence). Here the CDR3 DNA reads TGTGCCAGTAGTCCTGCTGGACTAGACGGGAAGACCCAGTACTTC. Translating it yields CASSPAGLDGKTQYF.